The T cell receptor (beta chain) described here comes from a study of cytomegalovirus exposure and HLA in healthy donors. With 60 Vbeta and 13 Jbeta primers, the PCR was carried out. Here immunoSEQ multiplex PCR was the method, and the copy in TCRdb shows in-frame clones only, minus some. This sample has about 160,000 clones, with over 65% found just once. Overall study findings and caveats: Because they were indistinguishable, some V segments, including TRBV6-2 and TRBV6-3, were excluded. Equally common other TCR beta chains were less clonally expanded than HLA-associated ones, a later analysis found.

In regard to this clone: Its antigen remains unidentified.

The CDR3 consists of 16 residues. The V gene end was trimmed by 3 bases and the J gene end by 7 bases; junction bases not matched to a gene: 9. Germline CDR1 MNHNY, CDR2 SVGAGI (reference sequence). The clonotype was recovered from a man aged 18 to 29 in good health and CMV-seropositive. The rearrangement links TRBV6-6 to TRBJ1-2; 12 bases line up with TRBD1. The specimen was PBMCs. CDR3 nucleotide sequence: TGTGCCAGCAGTTATTTTCCGGGACAGGGGGCGGGTGGCTACACCTTC. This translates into CASSYFPGQGAGGYTF.